This T cell receptor beta chain was retrieved from a study of blood T cell repertoires in COVID-19. In the study overall: Sites in the United States, Italy and Spain provided acute and convalescent COVID-19 samples. The cDNA or gDNA used as material had been derived from T cells, B-cell-depleted T cells, or PBMCs.

Patients in Seattle were enrolled during active infection, then followed longitudinally. Per the original data handling: Scientists estimated how many nucleated cells there were by amplifying reference gene primers. Sequenced by immunoSEQ multiplex PCR; TCRdb stores in-frame clones only, minus some. D and trimming come from the DNA, and the V and J calls and clone size come from that table. Of 250,000 or so clones listed, about 91% were seen once; the top ten hold about 6.7%. The germline gives CDR1 SGHAT, CDR2 FQNNGV. V dropped 1 base and J dropped 7 bases, with 11 bases sitting between them. CDR3 length equals 15 residues.

The material sequenced was peripheral blood. This rearrangement joins TRBV11-2 to TRBJ1-6; the D is unclear. This receptor was identified in a woman aged 30 to 39 with COVID-19, enrolled during active disease. The CDR3 loop reads CASSLGPGDNSPLHF. The DNA of the CDR3 is TGTGCCAGCAGCTTAGGGCCGGGAGACAATTCACCCCTCCACTTT.